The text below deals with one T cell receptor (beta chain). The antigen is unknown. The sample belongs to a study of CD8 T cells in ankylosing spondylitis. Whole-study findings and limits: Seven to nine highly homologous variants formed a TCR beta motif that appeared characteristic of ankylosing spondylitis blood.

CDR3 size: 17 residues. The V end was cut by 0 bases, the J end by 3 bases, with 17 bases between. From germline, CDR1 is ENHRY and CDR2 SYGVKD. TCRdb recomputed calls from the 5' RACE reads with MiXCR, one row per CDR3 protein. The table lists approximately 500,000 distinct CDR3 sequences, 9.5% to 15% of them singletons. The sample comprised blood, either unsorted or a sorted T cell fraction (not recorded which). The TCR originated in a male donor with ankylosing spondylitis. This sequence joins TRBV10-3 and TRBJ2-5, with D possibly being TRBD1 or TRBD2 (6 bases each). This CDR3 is CAISESPGAGSKETQYF. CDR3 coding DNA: TGTGCCATCAGTGAGTCCCCGGGGGCAGGGTCCAAAGAGACCCAGTACTTC.